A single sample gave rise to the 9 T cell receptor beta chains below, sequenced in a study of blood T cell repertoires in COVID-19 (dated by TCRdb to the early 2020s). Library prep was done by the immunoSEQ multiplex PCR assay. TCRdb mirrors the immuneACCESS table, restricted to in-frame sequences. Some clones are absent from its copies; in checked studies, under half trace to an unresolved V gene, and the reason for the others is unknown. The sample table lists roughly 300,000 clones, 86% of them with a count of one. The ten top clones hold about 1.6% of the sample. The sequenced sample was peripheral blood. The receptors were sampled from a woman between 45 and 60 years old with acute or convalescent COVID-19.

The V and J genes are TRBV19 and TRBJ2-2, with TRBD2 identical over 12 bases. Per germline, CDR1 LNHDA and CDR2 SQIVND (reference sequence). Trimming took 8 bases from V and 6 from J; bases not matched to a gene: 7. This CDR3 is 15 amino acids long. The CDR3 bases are TGTGCCAGTCACGAGACTAGCGGGAGTCCCGGGGAGCTGTTTTTT. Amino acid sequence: CASHETSGSPGELFF.

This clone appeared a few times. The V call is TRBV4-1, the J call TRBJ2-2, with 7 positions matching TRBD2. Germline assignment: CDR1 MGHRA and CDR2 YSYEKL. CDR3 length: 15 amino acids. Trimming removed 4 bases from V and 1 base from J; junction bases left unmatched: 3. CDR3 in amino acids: CASSPLAVNTGELFF. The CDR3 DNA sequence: TGCGCCAGCAGCCCTCTAGCGGTGAACACCGGGGAGCTGTTTTTT.

CDR3 loop: CAWSVLDDRTSGTKTSYEQYF. The CDR3 DNA is TGTGCCTGGAGTGTACTAGACGACCGGACTAGCGGGACCAAAACTTCCTACGAGCAGTACTTC. V gene TRBV30 combines with J gene TRBJ2-7, with 12 bases identical to TRBD2. Germline-derived CDR1 and CDR2 are GTSNPN and SVGIG (reference sequence). J lost 1 base, V lost 0 bases, and 19 bases had no gene match. CDR3 length equals 21 residues.

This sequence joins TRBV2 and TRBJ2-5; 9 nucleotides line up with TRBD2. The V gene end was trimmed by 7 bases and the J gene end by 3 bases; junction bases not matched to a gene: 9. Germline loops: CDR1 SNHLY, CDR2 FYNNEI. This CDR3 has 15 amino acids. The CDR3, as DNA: TGTGCCAGCACCGGACTAGCGACATCAGAAGAGACCCAGTACTTC. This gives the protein CASTGLATSEETQYF.

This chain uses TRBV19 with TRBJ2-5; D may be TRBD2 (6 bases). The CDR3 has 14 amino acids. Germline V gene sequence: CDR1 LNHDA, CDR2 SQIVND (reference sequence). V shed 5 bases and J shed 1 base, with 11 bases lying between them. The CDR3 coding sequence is TGTGCCAGTAGTCTGGGACTCCCCCAAGAGACCCAGTACTTC. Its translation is CASSLGLPQETQYF.

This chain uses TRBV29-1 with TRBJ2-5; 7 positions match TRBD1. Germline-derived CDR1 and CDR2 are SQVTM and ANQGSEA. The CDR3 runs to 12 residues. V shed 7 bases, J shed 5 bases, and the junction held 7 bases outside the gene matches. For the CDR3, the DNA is TGCAGCGATCTACAGGGGTGGGAGACCCAGTACTTC. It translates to CSDLQGWETQYF.

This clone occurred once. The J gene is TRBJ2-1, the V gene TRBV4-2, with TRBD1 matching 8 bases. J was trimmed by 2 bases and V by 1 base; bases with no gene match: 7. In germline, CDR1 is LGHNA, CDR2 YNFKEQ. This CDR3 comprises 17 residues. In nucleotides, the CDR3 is TGTGCCAGCAGCCAAGCGGCTGGACAGGGCACCTACAATGAGCAGTTCTTC. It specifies CASSQAAGQGTYNEQFF.

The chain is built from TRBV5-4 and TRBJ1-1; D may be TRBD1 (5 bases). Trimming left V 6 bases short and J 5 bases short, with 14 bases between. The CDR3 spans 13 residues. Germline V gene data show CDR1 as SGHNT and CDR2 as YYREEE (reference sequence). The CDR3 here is CASTPMGGTEAFF. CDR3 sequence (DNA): TGTGCCAGCACACCCATGGGGGGGACTGAAGCTTTCTTT.

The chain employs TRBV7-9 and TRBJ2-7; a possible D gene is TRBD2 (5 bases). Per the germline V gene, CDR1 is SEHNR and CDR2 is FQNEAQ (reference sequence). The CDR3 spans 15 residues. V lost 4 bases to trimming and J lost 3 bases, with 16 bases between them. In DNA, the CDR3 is TGTGCCAGCAGCTCCGAACGGACTTGGAGCTACGAGCAGTACTTC. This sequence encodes CASSSERTWSYEQYF.